This TCR beta chain was identified during a study of T cell responses to AZD1222 COVID-19 vaccine. Note on this clone: What it binds is not known.

Sequencing was performed with immunoSEQ multiplex PCR; in TCRdb, only in-frame clones are kept and a portion is missing. The sample lists roughly 90,000 clones; 65% to 90% were seen once. Study results and limitations: With two AZD1222 doses given, Spike-specific TCR breadth and depth both rose. The repertoires were collected only after the peak T cell response.

The starting material was peripheral blood, obtained on day 0 of AZD1222 vaccination. This sequence originates from an adult in good health.

CDR3 sequence reads: CASSQKSSGANVLTF. CDR3 DNA: TGTGCCAGCAGCCAAAAGAGCTCTGGGGCCAACGTCCTGACTTTC. V is TRBV4-2 and J is TRBJ2-6, with D uncertain. Germline CDR1 is LGHNA and CDR2 is YNFKEQ. V dropped 2 bases and J dropped 0 bases, with 5 bases sitting between them. The CDR3 contains 15 residues.